The 11 T cell receptor beta chains below come from one sample, sequenced in a study of sequential checkpoint blockade in melanoma. Specified treatment: randomized to nivolumab then ipilimumab (arm A) or the reverse (arm B). The protocol was immunoSEQ multiplex PCR, while the TCRdb copy is restricted to in-frame clones and leaves out a portion. The sample shows about 2,400 clones, more than 20% of them seen only once. This specimen was tumor tissue (inferred from file names), taken from a patient given nivolumab and ipilimumab in sequence. The receptors derive from a human donor with melanoma.

In this sample, this clone turned up a few times. CDR3 sequence: CSVIGGGNTIYF. The CDR3 DNA follows: TGCAGCGTGATAGGAGGGGGAAACACCATATATTTT. J is TRBJ1-3 and V is TRBV29-1; D call uncertain. This CDR3 has 12 amino acids. Germline CDR1 reads SQVTM; CDR2 reads ANQGSEA. V was trimmed by 6 bases and J by 4 bases, leaving 10 bases between them.

In its sample, this clone ranks as large. The J gene is TRBJ1-3, the V gene TRBV6-8, with TRBD1 as a possible D gene (6 bases). Germline CDR1 reads MNHGY; CDR2 reads SAAAGT. Trimming stripped 5 bases from V and 1 base from J, with 15 bases between. The CDR3 is 16 amino acids. The CDR3 spells CASSTGTRSSGNTIYF. The DNA for the CDR3 is TGTGCCAGCAGTACCGGGACAAGGAGTTCTGGAAACACCATATATTTT.

This clone was found a few times. The chain links TRBV28 to TRBJ2-1, with TRBD2 as a possible D gene (5 bases). The CDR3 is 15 amino acids. Germline CDR1 MDHEN, CDR2 SYDVKM. V lost 6 bases, J lost 2 bases, and 14 bases lay in between. CDR3 amino acids: CASSSTGEPYNEQFF. CDR3 coding DNA: TGTGCCAGCAGCTCCACCGGGGAACCCTACAATGAGCAGTTCTTC.

This clone is medium-sized. The chain links TRBV19 to TRBJ2-1; 9 bases agree with TRBD2. This CDR3 is 13 amino acids long. Trimming took 8 bases from V and 8 from J; bases not matched to a gene: 7. Per the germline V gene, CDR1 is LNHDA and CDR2 is SQIVND (reference sequence). The CDR3 DNA follows: TGTGCCAGTGGCTTAGCGGGAGTTGATGAGCAGTTCTTC. Translating gives CASGLAGVDEQFF.

The V gene is TRBV19, the J gene TRBJ2-7, with D hard to call. Trimming took off 4 bases at V and 6 bases at J, with 25 bases between the two ends. The CDR3 runs to 17 residues. The germline V gene has CDR1 LNHDA and CDR2 SQIVND (reference sequence). DNA of the CDR3: TGTGCCAGTAGTAGCCAGCCCGCCTCCCCCCGTAGTGGCGAGCAGTACTTC. Its translation is CASSSQPASPRSGEQYF.

CDR3 in DNA: TGTGCCAGTTCTACTAAGCGGGAGTTAGAGACCCAGTACTTC. Amino acid sequence: CASSTKRELETQYF. V and J are TRBV19 and TRBJ2-5; 8 bases line up with TRBD2. V lost 8 bases and J lost 4; bases outside the gene matches: 9. Per the germline V gene, CDR1 is LNHDA and CDR2 is SQIVND (reference sequence). The length of the CDR3 is 14 residues.

V is TRBV5-1 and J is TRBJ2-4; D possibly corresponds to TRBD2 (6 bases). V gave up 2 bases and J gave up 2 bases, with 11 bases separating them. CDR3 length: 15 residues. Germline values: CDR1 SGHRS, CDR2 YFSETQ. DNA for the CDR3: TGCGCCAGCAGCTTCGGAGGGGCGACCAAAAACATTCAGTACTTC. Translation gives CASSFGGATKNIQYF.

The chain has TRBV19 and TRBJ1-3; D unclear. Germline V CDR1 and CDR2: LNHDA, SQIVND (reference sequence). V lost 5 bases to trimming and J lost 0 bases, with 11 bases between them. The CDR3 consists of 15 residues. CDR3 in amino acids: CASSPLDTSGNTIYF. The CDR3 DNA reads as TGTGCCAGTAGTCCCCTCGACACCTCTGGAAACACCATATATTTT.

This clone qualifies as large. V usage is TRBV9 and J usage is TRBJ2-5; D remains ambiguous. Germline CDR1 and CDR2: SGDLS and YYNGEE. This CDR3 contains 15 residues. V was trimmed by 0 bases and J by 5 bases, leaving 14 bases between them. CDR3 region: CASSVGGSQKETQYF. CDR3 nucleotides: TGTGCCAGCAGCGTAGGAGGCTCGCAAAAGGAGACCCAGTACTTC.

In its sample, this clone was seen many times. This rearrangement joins TRBV11-3 to TRBJ2-1, with TRBD1 identical over 10 bases. After removal of 7 bases from V and 5 bases from J, the junction contained 11 bases not matched to a gene. The CDR3 has 16 amino acids. Germline V gene lookup returns CDR1 SGHNT and CDR2 YENEEA. The CDR3 is CASTLFRDRGNNEQFF. CDR3 DNA sequence: TGTGCCAGCACCCTGTTCCGGGACAGGGGAAACAATGAGCAGTTCTTC.

The chain employs TRBV6-8 and TRBJ2-7; TRBD1 aligns across 8 bases. With 7 bases clipped from V and 0 bases from J, the junction kept 20 bases outside the gene matches. The CDR3 loop spans 19 amino acids. Germline V gene data show CDR1 as MNHGY and CDR2 as SAAAGT. The CDR3 DNA follows: TGTGCCAGCAAATTGACAGGACAGGGCCGAATCCAATACTCCTACGAGCAGTACTTC. Translating it yields CASKLTGQGRIQYSYEQYF.